Presented here are 17 T cell receptor beta chains from one specimen sequenced in a study of T cell repertoires in cytomegalovirus infection. These receptors' targets are unknown. TCRdb processed the reads anew with MiXCR; each CDR3 protein has one entry. The sample carries a few hundred thousand distinct CDR3 sequences, 42% recorded once. Sequenced here: cultured PBMCs, sampled from culture after CMV antigen stimulation. These receptors came from a human donor in good health (CMV status not recorded). Some clones in this sample may be carry-over from other donors' samples.

This clonotype was counted a few times. The chain employs TRBV7-6 and TRBJ2-2; D is possibly TRBD1 (6 bases). This CDR3 is 16 amino acids long. V gave up 5 bases and J gave up 3 bases, with 16 bases separating them. The V gene's germline CDR1 is SGHVS and CDR2 FNYEAQ. CDR3 loop: CASSPMGAGDTGELFF. CDR3 sequence (DNA): TGTGCCAGCAGCCCGATGGGGGCAGGAGACACCGGGGAGCTGTTTTTT.

This clonotype has a handful of counts. V is TRBV2 and J is TRBJ2-7; TRBD1 agrees at 10 bases. This CDR3 has 15 amino acids. Trimming removed 6 bases from V and 2 bases from J; junction bases left unmatched: 7. The V gene's germline CDR1 is SNHLY and CDR2 FYNNEI. The CDR3 protein is CASREDRGAPYEQYF. The DNA of the CDR3 is TGTGCCAGCAGGGAGGACAGGGGGGCTCCCTACGAGCAGTACTTC.

The chain carries TRBV15 and TRBJ1-4, with TRBD1 matching over 12 bases. V dropped 5 bases and J dropped 7; count of bases not matched to a gene: 8. Germline V lookup: CDR1 LNHNV, CDR2 YYDKDF (reference sequence). This CDR3 has 16 amino acids. This CDR3 is CATSGRDRGLLEKLFF. The CDR3 DNA reads as TGTGCCACCAGCGGTCGGGACAGGGGGCTTCTTGAAAAACTGTTTTTT. The variable domain in full, with the rest retrieved from reference TRBV15 and TRBJ1-4, is DAMVIQNPRYQVTQFGKPVTLSCSQTLNHNVMYWYQQKSSQAPKLLFHYYDKDFNNEADTPDNFQSRRPNTSFCFLDIRSPGLGDTAMYLCATSGRDRGLLEKLFFGSGTQLSVL.

The chain is built from TRBV2 and TRBJ1-1; 10 positions match TRBD1. The CDR3 has 16 amino acids. CDR1 and CDR2 (germline): SNHLY, FYNNEI. V was pared by 6 bases and J by 4 bases, with 11 bases of the junction left unmatched. The CDR3 is CASSTGTGVGVTEAFF. For the CDR3, the DNA is TGTGCCAGCAGCACCGGGACAGGGGTTGGGGTCACTGAAGCTTTCTTT.

This clonotype has just a few counts. This chain links TRBV7-9 with TRBJ1-5; TRBD1 might be the D (5 bases). The CDR3 covers 17 residues. Germline V lookup: CDR1 SEHNR, CDR2 FQNEAQ (reference sequence). V was shortened by 1 base and J by 4 bases, with 17 bases between the two germline ends. For the CDR3, the DNA is TGTGCCAGCAGCTTAGGTAACAGGCATGGCTTTAATCAGCCCCAGCATTTT. Its protein product is CASSLGNRHGFNQPQHF.

This clonotype was observed a single time. The chain combines TRBV27 with TRBJ2-5, with a weak D call TRBD2 (6 bases). CDR3 size: 14 residues. V was shortened by 3 bases and J by 4 bases, with 12 bases between the two germline ends. The germline V gene has CDR1 MNHEY and CDR2 SMNVEV (reference sequence). This CDR3 reads CASSFRRGGETQYF. CDR3 DNA: TGTGCCAGCAGTTTTAGGAGGGGAGGAGAGACCCAGTACTTC.

The V gene is TRBV7-8, the J gene TRBJ2-1; possible D gene TRBD2, 6 bases. V dropped 8 bases and J dropped 4 bases, with 12 bases sitting between them. This CDR3 spans 13 amino acids. CDR1 and CDR2 from the germline V gene are SGHVS and FQNEAQ. The CDR3 here is CASGGILYNEQFF. The CDR3 bases are TGTGCCAGCGGGGGGATACTATACAATGAGCAGTTCTTC.

This rearrangement joins TRBV6-5 to TRBJ1-1; D not resolved. Germline V gene lookup returns CDR1 MNHEY and CDR2 SVGAGI. The length of the CDR3 is 15 residues. V was cut by 0 bases and J by 5 bases, with 13 bases left in between. This chain's CDR3 is CASSYSTVVYTEAFF. The CDR3 bases are TGTGCCAGCAGTTACTCAACGGTAGTTTATACTGAAGCTTTCTTT.

The chain recombines TRBV5-6 with TRBJ1-3; D gene uncertain. CDR1 SGHDT and CDR2 YYEEEE come from the germline V gene. Trimming removed 0 bases from V and 4 bases from J, with 8 bases in between. There are 14 residues in the CDR3. CDR3 DNA: TGTGCCAGCAGCTTGGTCGGGAGGGGAAACACCATATATTTT. It codes for CASSLVGRGNTIYF.

V is TRBV12-5 and J is TRBJ2-7; D is unclear. CDR1 and CDR2 from the germline V gene are LGHNT and FRNRAP. The CDR3 contains 12 residues. Trimming cost V 6 bases and J 1 base, with 7 bases left between them. CDR3 protein: CASGVGSYEQYF. The CDR3 nucleotides are TGTGCTAGTGGCGTCGGGTCCTACGAGCAGTACTTC. The full variable domain, in which reference TRBV12-5 and TRBJ2-7 provide the parts outside the CDR3, is DARVTQTPRHKVTEMGQEVTMRCQPILGHNTVFWYRQTMMQGLELLAYFRNRAPLDDSGMPKDRFSAEMPDATLATLKIQPSEPRDSAVYFCASGVGSYEQYFGPGTRLTVT.

This clonotype was seen only once. The V and J genes are TRBV6-4 and TRBJ2-1; 7 nucleotides match TRBD2. Germline V CDR1 and CDR2: MRHNA, SNTAGT. The V segment lost 5 bases and the J segment 2 bases; nucleotides outside the gene matches: 12. This CDR3 contains 17 residues. DNA for the CDR3: TGTGCCAGCAGTTACGGGAGGCTAGGGAGGGCCTACAATGAGCAGTTCTTC. This encodes CASSYGRLGRAYNEQFF.

Turning to this clonotype: A much bigger clone sits one base away, suggesting this may be a read error. This chain connects TRBV6-2 or TRBV6-3 to TRBJ2-3; 9 positions agree with TRBD2. Trimming cost V 6 bases and J 4 bases; bases outside gene matches: 11. The CDR3 spans 16 residues. Germline V gene data show CDR1 as MNHEY and CDR2 as SVGEGT. In DNA form, the CDR3 reads TGTGCCAGCAGATCACCTCATAGCGGGGGTTCAGATACGCAGTATTTT. This gives the protein CASRSPHSGGSDTQYF.

The chain links TRBV7-2 to TRBJ1-1; D may be TRBD1 (5 bases). The CDR3 totals 13 residues. CDR1 is SGHTA and CDR2 is FQGNSA in the germline V gene. V lost 5 bases to trimming and J lost 5 bases, with 12 bases between them. CDR3 amino acids: CASSQSGGTEAFF. Written as DNA, the CDR3 is TGTGCCAGCAGCCAATCGGGGGGGACTGAAGCTTTCTTT.

V gene TRBV7-2 combines with J gene TRBJ1-2, with D possibly being TRBD1 (6 bases). Germline V gene sequence: CDR1 SGHTA, CDR2 FQGNSA. Trimming removed 5 bases at V and 8 bases at J, with 12 bases between. The length of the CDR3 is 12 residues. As DNA, the CDR3 is TGTGCCAGCAGCCTCCCGGGGGCCGGCTACACCTTC. Encoded protein: CASSLPGAGYTF.

The rearrangement joins TRBV7-6 to TRBJ1-2; D may be TRBD1 (6 bases). The ends were cut back, 6 bases at V and 3 bases at J, with 14 bases in the middle. Germline V gene data show CDR1 as SGHVS and CDR2 as FNYEAQ. This CDR3 region has 14 residues. The CDR3 DNA is TGTGCCAGCAGGCGGGACAACACAGACTATGGCTACACCTTC. Translation gives CASRRDNTDYGYTF. The full variable domain, with the rest looked up from reference TRBV7-6 and TRBJ1-2, is GAGVSQSPRYKVTKRGQDVALRCDPISGHVSLYWYRQALGQGPEFLTYFNYEAQQDKSGLPNDRFSAERPEGSISTLTIQRTEQRDSAMYRCASRRDNTDYGYTFGSGTRLTVV.

J is TRBJ2-1 and V is TRBV7-9, with 14 bases matching TRBD2. CDR1 SEHNR and CDR2 FQNEAQ come from the germline V gene (reference sequence). The CDR3 is 21 residues long. The J segment lost 2 bases and the V segment lost 2 bases, leaving 14 bases of the junction unmatched. CDR3 nucleotide sequence: TGTGCCAGCAGCTTACCCCGTGGGACTAGCGGGAGTTTAGGGACCTACAATGAGCAGTTCTTC. Encoded protein: CASSLPRGTSGSLGTYNEQFF. Looking up the rest from reference TRBV7-9 and TRBJ2-1 gives the full variable domain: DTGVSQNPRHKITKRGQNVTFRCDPISEHNRLYWYRQTLGQGPEFLTYFQNEAQLEKSRLLSDRFSAERPKGSFSTLEIQRTEQGDSAMYLCASSLPRGTSGSLGTYNEQFFGPGTRLTVL.

This clonotype showed up just a few times. The chain is built from TRBV2 and TRBJ2-3, with D possibly TRBD2 on 6 matching bases. Germline V CDR1 and CDR2: SNHLY, FYNNEI. The CDR3 has 14 amino acids. Trimming took 4 bases from V and 3 from J, leaving 11 bases between them. The CDR3 nucleotides read TGTGCCAGCAGTGTGGGACTGTCGACAGATACGCAGTATTTT. The encoded protein is CASSVGLSTDTQYF.